What follows are 21 T cell receptor beta chains derived from one specimen sequenced in a study of blood T cell repertoires in COVID-19. Produced via immunoSEQ multiplex PCR; TCRdb's table is partial and in-frame only. This sample carries some 58,000 clones, roughly nine tenths of them seen once, and the ten largest clones take approximately 6.2%. Sequences were obtained from peripheral blood. These receptor sequences come from a man aged 35 to 55 with acute or convalescent COVID-19.

The J gene is TRBJ2-5, the V gene TRBV19; maybe TRBD1 (6 bases). Germline CDR1 LNHDA, CDR2 SQIVND (reference sequence). Trimming took off 6 bases at V and 3 bases at J, with 17 bases between the two ends. The CDR3 has 15 residues. CDR3 sequence reads: CASRSGVPIEETQYF. The CDR3 DNA follows: TGTGCCAGTAGATCAGGGGTCCCCATCGAAGAGACCCAGTACTTC.

This rearrangement joins TRBV19 to TRBJ2-7; 9 nucleotides align to TRBD1. J was trimmed by 5 bases and V by 7 bases; bases with no gene match: 12. Germline V gives CDR1 LNHDA, CDR2 SQIVND (reference sequence). The CDR3 contains 15 residues. The CDR3 reads CASNLATGGNNEQYF. In nucleotides, the CDR3 is TGTGCCAGTAACCTAGCGACAGGGGGAAATAACGAGCAGTACTTC. Based on the CDR3 plus reference TRBV19 and TRBJ2-7, the full variable domain is DGGITQSPKYLFRKEGQNVTLSCEQNLNHDAMYWYRQDPGQGLRLIYYSQIVNDFQKGDIAEGYSVSREKKESFPLTVTSAQKNPTAFYLCASNLATGGNNEQYFGPGTRLTVT.

The rearrangement uses TRBV18 and TRBJ2-1; 8 bases match TRBD2. The CDR3 spans 15 residues. After removal of 4 bases from V and 4 bases from J, the junction contained 6 bases not matched to a gene. The V gene's germline CDR1 is KGHSH and CDR2 LQKENI. This CDR3 is CASSHSSGRYNEQFF. The CDR3 DNA sequence: TGTGCCAGCTCACATTCTAGCGGGCGTTACAATGAGCAGTTCTTC.

This clone was observed once. The chain joins TRBV6-5 to TRBJ1-3; D is undetermined. Germline assignment: CDR1 MNHEY and CDR2 SVGAGI. The CDR3 is 15 amino acids. The ends were cut back, 0 bases at V and 4 bases at J, with 10 bases in the middle. The DNA for the CDR3 is TGTGCCAGCAGTTACTCGCGAGGGTCCGGAAACACCATATATTTT. This translates into CASSYSRGSGNTIYF.

V usage is TRBV11-2 and J usage is TRBJ2-4, with D possibly matching TRBD2 (6 bases). Germline CDR1 and CDR2: SGHAT and FQNNGV. V dropped 3 bases and J dropped 5 bases, with 20 bases sitting between them. This CDR3 has 17 residues. CDR3 DNA sequence: TGTGCCAGCAGCTTTGGAGACACTAGCCCGACTCAAAACATTCAGTACTTC. Translated, it gives CASSFGDTSPTQNIQYF.

The chain combines TRBV19 with TRBJ1-6, with unresolved D. Trimming took off 3 bases at V and 7 bases at J, with 10 bases between the two ends. In germline, CDR1 is LNHDA, CDR2 SQIVND (reference sequence). The CDR3 length is 14 residues. The DNA for the CDR3 is TGTGCCAGTAGTATGGGCAGACTAAATTCACCCCTCCACTTT. It codes for CASSMGRLNSPLHF.

V gene TRBV27 combines with J gene TRBJ2-7; 12 nucleotides match TRBD2. This CDR3 has 15 amino acids. V trimming: 3 bases; J trimming: 6 bases; junction bases outside the gene matches: 6. Germline CDR1 reads MNHEY; CDR2 reads SMNVEV (reference sequence). The CDR3 region is CASSFLAGGSGEQYF. Written as DNA, the CDR3 is TGTGCCAGCAGTTTCCTAGCGGGAGGGAGCGGCGAGCAGTACTTC.

The chain links TRBV7-9 to TRBJ1-6; 11 nucleotides align to TRBD1. J lost 8 bases, V lost 5 bases, and 8 bases had no gene match. The V gene's germline CDR1 is SEHNR and CDR2 FQNEAQ (reference sequence). The CDR3 consists of 16 residues. CDR3 in amino acids: CASSPRTGGLDSPLHF. CDR3 bases: TGTGCCAGCAGCCCAAGGACAGGGGGCCTGGATTCACCCCTCCACTTT.

This rearrangement joins TRBV18 to TRBJ1-1, with 7 nucleotides matching TRBD1. With 4 bases clipped from V and 5 bases from J, the junction kept 10 bases outside the gene matches. Per germline, CDR1 KGHSH and CDR2 LQKENI. The CDR3 has 15 amino acids. The CDR3 DNA is TGTGCCAGCTCACTGGACAGGTCGCGGAGGACTGAAGCTTTCTTT. Translation: CASSLDRSRRTEAFF.

This chain joins TRBV30 and TRBJ1-1, with TRBD1 matching over 7 bases. The germline V gene has CDR1 GTSNPN and CDR2 SVGIG (reference sequence). V gave up 3 bases and J gave up 5 bases; unmatched junction bases: 15. There are 16 residues in the CDR3. CDR3 protein: CAWRMQGVRVWTEAFF. CDR3 bases: TGTGCCTGGAGGATGCAGGGGGTCCGGGTTTGGACTGAAGCTTTCTTT.

The chain uses TRBV7-6 and TRBJ2-1; D perhaps matches TRBD2 (6 bases). Germline V gene data show CDR1 as SGHVS and CDR2 as FNYEAQ. CDR3 size: 16 residues. V was pared by 5 bases and J by 9 bases, with 23 bases between. CDR3 residues: CASSPAATGIGGEQFF. In DNA form, the CDR3 reads TGTGCCAGCAGCCCAGCGGCTACAGGCATCGGGGGTGAGCAGTTCTTC.

This clone is a singleton in its sample. The J gene is TRBJ1-1, the V gene TRBV11-2; a weak D match, TRBD1 (6 bases). Germline CDR1 is SGHAT and CDR2 is FQNNGV. The CDR3 loop spans 17 amino acids. V shed 2 bases and J shed 0 bases, with 16 bases lying between them. The CDR3 DNA sequence: TGTGCCAGCAGCTTACAGGGGATCGGGACGGTGAACACTGAAGCTTTCTTT. Translation gives CASSLQGIGTVNTEAFF.

The V call is TRBV30, the J call TRBJ1-3; D is possibly TRBD1 (5 bases). Germline-derived CDR1 and CDR2 are GTSNPN and SVGIG (reference sequence). The length of the CDR3 is 15 residues. Trimming removed 4 bases at V and 0 bases at J, with 13 bases between. The CDR3 protein is CAWKGDRNSGNTIYF. In DNA, the CDR3 is TGTGCCTGGAAAGGCGACAGAAACTCTGGAAACACCATATATTTT.

This chain uses TRBV11-2 with TRBJ1-1; 8 nucleotides match TRBD1. Trimming cost V 5 bases and J 10 bases; bases outside gene matches: 6. CDR1 is SGHAT, CDR2 FQNNGV, per germline. This CDR3 contains 12 residues. In nucleotides, the CDR3 is TGTGCCAGCAGCATGGACAGGGCGGGAGCTTTCTTT. Protein sequence: CASSMDRAGAFF. The full variable domain, in which reference TRBV11-2 and TRBJ1-1 provide the parts outside the CDR3, is EAGVAQSPRYKIIEKRQSVAFWCNPISGHATLYWYQQILGQGPKLLIQFQNNGVVDDSQLPKDRFSAERLKGVDSTLKIQPAKLEDSAVYLCASSMDRAGAFFGQGTRLTVV.

The V gene is TRBV7-8, the J gene TRBJ2-1; 7 bases fit TRBD2. Germline CDR1 and CDR2: SGHVS and FQNEAQ. Losses at the gene ends were 7 bases for V and 7 bases for J; bases not matched to a gene: 16. The CDR3 is 16 amino acids. Written as DNA, the CDR3 is TGTGCCAGCAAGGGAGGGCGGATAGCGGGTTTGAATGAGCAGTTCTTC. This codes for CASKGGRIAGLNEQFF.

The chain has TRBV7-9 and TRBJ2-4, with D perhaps matching TRBD2 (5 bases). The V end lost 5 bases, the J end lost 5 bases, and 19 bases lay between the germline ends. CDR1 SEHNR and CDR2 FQNEAQ come from the germline V gene (reference sequence). CDR3 length equals 16 residues. CDR3 amino acids: CASSDRFKAGENIQYF. CDR3 DNA sequence: TGTGCCAGCAGCGACCGCTTTAAGGCGGGCGAAAACATTCAGTACTTC.

This sequence joins TRBV6-6 and TRBJ2-5; the match to TRBD2 covers 11 bases. Unmatched junction bases numbered 4, after V lost 2 bases and J lost 5 bases. The CDR3 spans 15 residues. Germline CDR1 and CDR2: MNHNY and SVGAGI (reference sequence). CDR3 nucleotides: TGTGCCAGCAGTTACATGGCTAGCGGGAGGGAGACCCAGTACTTC. Translating it yields CASSYMASGRETQYF.

J is TRBJ2-7 and V is TRBV19, with 8 bases lining up with TRBD1. CDR1 and CDR2 from the germline V gene are LNHDA and SQIVND (reference sequence). CDR3 size: 14 residues. J lost 4 bases, V lost 5 bases, and 7 bases had no gene match. CDR3 nucleotide sequence: TGTGCCAGTAGTTACTCCGGGACAGGATACGAGCAGTACTTC. Amino acid sequence: CASSYSGTGYEQYF. Variable domain in full (rest from reference TRBV19 and TRBJ2-7): DGGITQSPKYLFRKEGQNVTLSCEQNLNHDAMYWYRQDPGQGLRLIYYSQIVNDFQKGDIAEGYSVSREKKESFPLTVTSAQKNPTAFYLCASSYSGTGYEQYFGPGTRLTVT.

The chain is built from TRBV20-1 and TRBJ2-7; D is perhaps TRBD1 (5 bases). With 3 bases removed from V and 7 bases from J, the gap between germline ends came to 13 bases. Germline V gives CDR1 DFQATT, CDR2 SNEGSKA (reference sequence). The CDR3 length is 12 residues. The CDR3 is CSASTGPTEQYF. DNA for the CDR3: TGCAGTGCTAGTACAGGCCCAACGGAGCAGTACTTC.

The chain is built from TRBV5-6 and TRBJ2-1; D might be TRBD1 (6 bases). The V end lost 4 bases, the J end lost 7 bases, and 21 bases lay between the germline ends. CDR1 is SGHDT, CDR2 YYEEEE, per germline. This CDR3 region has 16 residues. DNA for the CDR3: TGTGCCAGCAGCCCTGTGGGCAGGGGAAAATCGAATGAGCAGTTCTTC. This codes for CASSPVGRGKSNEQFF.

This chain links TRBV6-2 or TRBV6-3 with TRBJ1-2; TRBD1 matches 7 bases. CDR3 length equals 13 residues. Germline V CDR1 and CDR2: MNHEY, SVGEGT. The trim removed 5 bases at V and 4 bases at J, leaving 4 bases unmatched. The CDR3 reads CASSGQALYGYTF. The CDR3 coding sequence is TGTGCCAGCAGTGGACAGGCTCTCTATGGCTACACCTTC.